This section outlines one T cell receptor beta chain sequence together with its context. Its antigen remains unidentified. The CDR3 has 17 residues. Germline CDR1 and CDR2: SGHDN and FVKESK. The V and J ends lost 4 bases and 2 bases respectively, with 20 bases between them. This entry comes from a study of T cell responses to AZD1222 COVID-19 vaccine. Profiling relied on immunoSEQ multiplex PCR, and the TCRdb table lists in-frame clones only, not all of them. Among some 150,000 clones, about 87% were seen once, and the ten largest hold about 15%. Findings and limits, study-wide: Every sample of the repertoires postdated the peak T cell response. Just five to seven AZD1222 recipients tested seropositive at baseline. Clonal diversity was possibly underestimated, and white British individuals and females predominated among donors. CD4 TCRs linked to vaccination spanned spike, dominating at 160-218 and 743-854.

The V and J genes are TRBV14 and TRBJ1-1; D is uncertain. This TCR came from an adult in good health. This sample comprised peripheral blood, obtained on day 0 of AZD1222 vaccination. CDR3 residues: CASSLPGLIRINTEAFF. CDR3 in DNA: TGTGCCAGCAGCCTACCGGGCCTCATAAGGATTAACACTGAAGCTTTCTTT.